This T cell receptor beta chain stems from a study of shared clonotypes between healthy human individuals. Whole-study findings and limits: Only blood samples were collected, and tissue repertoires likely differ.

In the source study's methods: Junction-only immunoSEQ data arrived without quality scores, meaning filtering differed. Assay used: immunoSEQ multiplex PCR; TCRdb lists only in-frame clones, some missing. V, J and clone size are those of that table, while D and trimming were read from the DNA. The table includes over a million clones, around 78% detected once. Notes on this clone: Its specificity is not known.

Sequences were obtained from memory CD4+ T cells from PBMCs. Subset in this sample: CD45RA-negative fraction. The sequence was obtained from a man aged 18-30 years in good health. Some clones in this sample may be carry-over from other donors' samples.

The CDR3 sequence is CASRNSWRDEQYF. The DNA of the CDR3 is TGTGCCAGCAGAAACAGCTGGCGGGACGAGCAGTACTTC. This chain joins TRBV28 and TRBJ2-7, with a tentative D call TRBD2 (5 bases). This CDR3 region has 13 residues. Germline CDR1 MDHEN, CDR2 SYDVKM. V gave up 6 bases and J gave up 5 bases, with 14 bases separating them. The whole variable domain, remainder taken from reference TRBV28 and TRBJ2-7, is DVKVTQSSRYLVKRTGEKVFLECVQDMDHENMFWYRQDPGLGLRLIYFSYDVKMKEKGDIPEGYSVSREKKERFSLILESASTNQTSMYLCASRNSWRDEQYFGPGTRLTVT.